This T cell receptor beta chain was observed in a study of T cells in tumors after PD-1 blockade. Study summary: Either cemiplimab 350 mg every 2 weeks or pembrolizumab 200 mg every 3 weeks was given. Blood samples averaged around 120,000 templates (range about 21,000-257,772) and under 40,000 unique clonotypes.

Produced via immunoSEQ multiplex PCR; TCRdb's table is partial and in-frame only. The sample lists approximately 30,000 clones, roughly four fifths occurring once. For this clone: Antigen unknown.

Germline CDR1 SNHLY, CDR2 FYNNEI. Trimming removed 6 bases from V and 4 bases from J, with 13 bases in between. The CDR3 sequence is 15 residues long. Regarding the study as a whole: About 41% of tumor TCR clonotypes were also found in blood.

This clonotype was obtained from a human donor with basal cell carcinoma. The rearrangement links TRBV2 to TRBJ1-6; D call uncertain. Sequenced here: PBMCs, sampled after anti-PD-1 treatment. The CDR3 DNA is TGTGCCAGCAGCGGATTGCCAGCTTATAATTCACCCCTCCACTTT. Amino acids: CASSGLPAYNSPLHF.